This TCR beta chain was recorded in a study of beta chain features in type 1 diabetes. CDR1 and CDR2 from the germline V gene are KGHSH and LQKENI. Trimming stripped 2 bases from V and 0 bases from J, with 8 bases between. The length of the CDR3 is 16 residues. Sorting that relied on CD45RO/CCR7/CD25/CD127/CD95/CD27 yielded CD4+ naive, central memory, regulatory and stem cell-like memory cells. This clone appeared a few times. Its antigen is undetermined. Study results and caveats: Naive, central memory and Treg TCRB repertoires appeared more alike in patients than in healthy donors. Among all four CD4+ subsets, Type 1 diabetes patients had TCRB CDR3s that were moderately but significantly shorter.

Investigators reverse transcribed all isolated RNA, so they sequenced expressed TCRB transcripts. The table came from immunoSEQ multiplex PCR; TCRdb's copy has only in-frame clones and leaves some out. The sample yields 600,000 to 750,000 clones, roughly an eighth seen once. The J gene is TRBJ2-6, the V gene TRBV18, with D unclear. The source of this sequence is a man under 40 with type 1 diabetes. The sample was naive CD4+ T cells from blood. CDR3 bases: TGTGCCAGCTCACCAGGCTGGGCCTCTGGGGCCAACGTCCTGACTTTC. It yields the protein CASSPGWASGANVLTF.